The clone carrying this T cell receptor (beta chain) came up a few times. V was pared by 0 bases and J by 11 bases, with 14 bases between. The CDR3 length is 14 residues. Germline assignment: CDR1 SGHAT and CDR2 FQNNGV. The data belong to a study of T cells after yellow fever vaccination. Each CDR3 protein is one row after TCRdb ran MiXCR on the 5' RACE reads. The repertoire has 250,000 to 300,000 distinct CDR3 sequences, around 4.9% of them found once; the top ten carry under 3.5%. The chain recombines TRBV11-2 with TRBJ2-1, with D possibly being TRBD2 (5 bases). The sequences come from CD4+ T cells sorted from PBMCs, collected on the day of the yellow fever booster vaccination. This clonotype was obtained from a man aged 18 to 30 who received the YFV17D yellow fever vaccine. CDR3 DNA: TGTGCCAGCAGCTTAGAAGCGACGGGGTATCAGCAGTTCTTC. Translation: CASSLEATGYQQFF.